This T cell receptor (beta chain) was profiled in a study of cytomegalovirus exposure and HLA in healthy donors. Study-wide findings and caveats: A later analysis reported that several of the most significant clusters appeared to be linked to common viral pathogens, among them Epstein-Barr virus.

The PCR was carried out with 60 Vbeta primers and 13 Jbeta primers. The data were produced by immunoSEQ multiplex PCR, yet TCRdb's version contains in-frame clones alone and is incomplete. The sample carries around 110,000 clones, 9% to 10% recorded once. This CDR3 spans 15 amino acids. Germline V lookup: CDR1 MNHEY, CDR2 SVGAGI. Unmatched junction bases numbered 4, after V lost 4 bases and J lost 5 bases. This clone was seen a few times. No antigen is known for it. The material sequenced was PBMCs. The chain recombines TRBV6-5 with TRBJ2-1; 11 bases are a match to TRBD1. The origin of this receptor is a young man in good health and CMV-seronegative. CDR3 nucleotides: TGTGCCAGCAGTTCCGGGACAGGGGGTAACAATGAGCAGTTCTTC. Translation: CASSSGTGGNNEQFF.